In its sample, the clone carrying this T cell receptor (beta chain) is medium-sized. Its cognate antigen is unknown. V lost 7 bases, J lost 7 bases, and 13 bases lay in between. The CDR3 extends over 12 amino acids. The sorted Tregs were CD4+CD25+CD127-/low cells. The TRBV12-4/TRBJ1-2 clonotypes were amplified using barcode primers with ligated adaptors. TCRdb reprocessed the multiplex PCR reads with MiXCR, giving one entry per CDR3 protein. The profile covers under 800 distinct CDR3 sequences, with roughly a tenth appearing a single time and approximately 12% taken by the ten largest. General observations from the study: Tumor Tregs overlapped most with tumor, then blood, naive CD4+ cells.

Input material: Tregs sorted from blood. The TCR comes from a female donor with breast cancer. The chain links TRBV12-3 or TRBV12-4 to TRBJ1-2; D is ambiguous. The CDR3 here is CASTREGGGYTF. The CDR3 DNA reads as TGTGCCAGCACTCGAGAGGGAGGTGGCTACACCTTC.